This T cell receptor (beta chain) was identified in a study of control samples from healthy donors and cancer patients (dated by TCRdb to 2020 to 2022). The CDR1 and CDR2 encoded by the germline V gene are KGHSH and LQKENI. V drops 2 bases and J drops 1 base, leaving 5 bases in between. The CDR3 has 13 amino acids, counting the end cysteine and phenylalanine. Only the CDR3 part of the read is kept: 39 bases, read in frame from the first base. Libraries were made using the immunoSEQ multiplex PCR assay. Not all clones reach the TCRdb copy of this immuneACCESS table, which keeps in-frame sequences only. Checked studies attribute under half of the gap to unresolved V genes and leave the rest unexplained. Across this sample there are some 150,000 clones, with roughly 94% seen only once. The ten largest account for 12% to 15% of the sample. On this clone: Its antigen specificity is not known. Within one base of it there is no much larger clone, and no base qualities were kept.

This TCR was sampled from a man aged 55 to 70 with colorectal cancer. Sequenced material: PBMCs. The V and J segments used are TRBV18 and TRBJ2-5, with an unclear D gene assignment. CDR3 loop: CASSPFSQETQYF. The DNA sequence is TGTGCCAGCTCACCATTCAGCCAAGAGACCCAGTACTTC.